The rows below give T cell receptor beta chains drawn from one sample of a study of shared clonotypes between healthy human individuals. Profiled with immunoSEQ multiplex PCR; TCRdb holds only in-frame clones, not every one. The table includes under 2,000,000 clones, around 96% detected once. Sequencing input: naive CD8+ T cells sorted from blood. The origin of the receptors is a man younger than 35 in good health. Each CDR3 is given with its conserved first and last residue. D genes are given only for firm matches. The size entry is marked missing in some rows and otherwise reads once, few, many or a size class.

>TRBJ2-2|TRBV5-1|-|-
CATRGSRQGGTGELFF
TGCGCCACCCGAGGAAGTCGGCAGGGCGGCACCGGGGAGCTGTTTTTT
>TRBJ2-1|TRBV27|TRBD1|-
CASSPQGVSSYNEQFF
TGTGCCAGCAGTCCACAGGGGGTTAGCTCCTACAATGAGCAGTTCTTC
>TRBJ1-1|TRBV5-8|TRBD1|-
CASSVVLTGAKLGTEAFF
TGTGCCAGCAGCGTCGTGTTGACAGGGGCTAAACTGGGCACTGAAGCTTTCTTT
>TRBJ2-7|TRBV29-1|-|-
CSVEDNSYEQYF
TGCAGCGTTGAGGACAATAGCTACGAGCAGTACTTC
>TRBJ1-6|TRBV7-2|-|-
CASSIPDSGYNSPLHF
TGTGCCAGCAGCATTCCGGACAGTGGTTATAATTCACCCCTCCACTTT
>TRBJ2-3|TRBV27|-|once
CASSPRQGSTDTQYF
TGTGCCAGCAGTCCCCGGCAGGGTAGCACAGATACGCAGTATTTT
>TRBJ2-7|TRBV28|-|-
CASSSGEQYF
TGTGCCAGCAGTTCCGGCGAGCAGTACTTC
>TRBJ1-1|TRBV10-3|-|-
CAISDLGGAEAFF
TGTGCCATCAGTGACCTGGGGGGTGCTGAAGCTTTCTTT
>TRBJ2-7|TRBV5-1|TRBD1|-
CASSYGQGWSYEQYF
TGCGCCAGCAGTTACGGACAGGGGTGGTCCTACGAGCAGTACTTC
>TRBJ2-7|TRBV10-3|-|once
CAISGAGSYEQYF
TGTGCCATCAGTGGGGCAGGCTCCTACGAGCAGTACTTC
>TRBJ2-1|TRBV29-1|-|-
CSAGQSAYNEQFF
TGCAGCGCCGGACAATCCGCCTACAATGAGCAGTTCTTC
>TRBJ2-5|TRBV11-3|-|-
CASSSWGQETQYF
TGTGCCAGCAGCTCTTGGGGCCAAGAGACCCAGTACTTC
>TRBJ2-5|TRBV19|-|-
CASSSRGRYLQETQYF
TGTGCCAGTAGTTCACGAGGCAGGTACCTCCAAGAGACCCAGTACTTC
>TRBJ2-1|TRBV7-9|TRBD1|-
CASSRRDRGDNEQFF
TGTGCCAGCAGCCGCCGGGACAGGGGTGACAATGAGCAGTTCTTC
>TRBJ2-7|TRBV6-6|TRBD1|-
CASSYPTGTGNYEQYF
TGTGCCAGCAGTTACCCCACAGGGACAGGGAATTACGAGCAGTACTTC
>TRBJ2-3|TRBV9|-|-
CASSLGGGATDTQYF
TGTGCCAGCAGTTTAGGTGGAGGGGCAACAGATACGCAGTATTTT
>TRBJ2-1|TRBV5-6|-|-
CASSLGHSYNEQFF
TGTGCCAGCAGCTTAGGACACTCCTACAATGAGCAGTTCTTC
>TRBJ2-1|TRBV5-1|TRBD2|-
CASSSLGTSGANEQFF
TGCGCCAGCAGCTCTCTCGGGACTAGCGGGGCGAATGAGCAGTTCTTC
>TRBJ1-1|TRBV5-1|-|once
CASSLGHSYSNTEAFF
TGCGCCAGCAGCTTGGGCCACTCCTATAGTAACACTGAAGCTTTCTTT
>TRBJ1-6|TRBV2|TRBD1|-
CASSDRGLDSPLHF
TGTGCCAGCAGTGACAGGGGGTTGGATTCACCCCTCCACTTT
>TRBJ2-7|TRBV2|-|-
CASSVGRAYEQYF
TGTGCCAGCAGTGTGGGCAGGGCCTACGAGCAGTACTTC
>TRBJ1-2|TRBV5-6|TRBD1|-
CASTLGTGTYGYTF
TGTGCCAGCACCCTCGGGACAGGGACCTATGGCTACACCTTC
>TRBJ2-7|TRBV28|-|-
CASSLFGWAYEQYF
TGTGCCAGCAGTTTATTCGGTTGGGCCTACGAGCAGTACTTC
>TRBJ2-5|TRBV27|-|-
CASSYPSGTQYF
TGTGCCAGCAGTTACCCCTCAGGGACCCAGTACTTC